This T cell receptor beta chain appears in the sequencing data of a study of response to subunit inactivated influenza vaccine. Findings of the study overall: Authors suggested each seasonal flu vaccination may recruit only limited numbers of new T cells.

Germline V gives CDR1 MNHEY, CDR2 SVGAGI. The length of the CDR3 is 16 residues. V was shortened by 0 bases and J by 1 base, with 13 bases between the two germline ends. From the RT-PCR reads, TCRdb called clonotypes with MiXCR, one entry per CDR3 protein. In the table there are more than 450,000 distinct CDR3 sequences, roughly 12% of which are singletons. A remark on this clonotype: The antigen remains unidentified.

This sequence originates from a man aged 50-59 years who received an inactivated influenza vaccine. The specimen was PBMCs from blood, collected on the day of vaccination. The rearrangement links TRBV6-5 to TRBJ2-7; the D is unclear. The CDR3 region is CASSYSVPFGSYEQYF. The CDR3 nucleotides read TGTGCCAGCAGTTACTCGGTTCCCTTCGGTTCCTACGAGCAGTACTTC.